What follows are 20 T cell receptor beta chains derived from one specimen sequenced in a study of monozygotic twins with inflammatory bowel disease. TCRdb reprocessed the 5' RACE reads and reports one entry per CDR3 protein, with no DNA. The specimen's table records about 380,000 distinct CDR3 sequences. The sequenced sample consisted of blood. All receptors come from a human donor with ulcerative colitis or Crohn's disease, or a healthy co-twin of an affected twin (not recorded which).

This chain uses TRBV27 with TRBJ2-5. This CDR3 has 17 amino acids. In germline, CDR1 is MNHEY, CDR2 SMNVEV (reference sequence). The CDR3 here is CASSSRLMASLQETQYF.

The rearrangement links TRBV6-5 to TRBJ1-2; TCRdb's D call of TRBD1 is untestable without DNA. CDR3 length: 15 amino acids. CDR1 MNHEY and CDR2 SVGAGI come from the germline V gene. CDR3 in amino acids: CASSYSRGLDYGYTF.

This rearrangement joins TRBV28 to TRBJ2-7; TCRdb's D call of TRBD1 is untestable without DNA. Germline V CDR1 and CDR2: MDHEN, SYDVKM. The CDR3 covers 12 residues. CDR3 in amino acids: CASSTAGNEQYF.

The V and J genes are TRBV18 and TRBJ2-3; TCRdb outputs TRBD2, but without DNA this stays unchecked. The CDR3 covers 19 residues. CDR1 and CDR2 (germline): KGHSH, LQKENI. CDR3 protein: CASSPPRRRLAGIADTQYF. The full variable domain, its missing parts supplied by reference TRBV18 and TRBJ2-3, is NAGVMQNPRHLVRRRGQEARLRCSPMKGHSHVYWYRQLPEEGLKFMVYLQKENIIDESGMPKERFSAEFPKEGPSILRIQQVVRGDSAAYFCASSPPRRRLAGIADTQYFGPGTRLTVL.

This rearrangement joins TRBV2 to TRBJ2-5; TCRdb outputs TRBD2, but without DNA this stays unchecked. The germline gives CDR1 SNHLY, CDR2 FYNNEI. This CDR3 contains 14 residues. CDR3 protein: CASSSGLVGETQYF.

The rearrangement uses TRBV29-1 and TRBJ2-3; TCRdb names TRBD2, which stays unverified in the absence of DNA. CDR3 length: 16 amino acids. Germline assignment: CDR1 SQVTM and CDR2 ANQGSEA. CDR3 in amino acids: CSVGGTEGQGTDTQYF.

This sequence joins TRBV12-3 or TRBV12-4 and TRBJ2-1; TCRdb names TRBD1, which stays unverified in the absence of DNA. CDR3 length: 19 amino acids. This CDR3 is CASSARQQGQVSTYNEQFF.

The rearrangement links TRBV6-1 to TRBJ2-7. Germline loops: CDR1 MNHNS, CDR2 SASEGT. CDR3 length: 11 residues. The CDR3 protein is CASSDIYEQYF.

V gene TRBV27 combines with J gene TRBJ2-7; with no DNA, the TCRdb D assignment of TRBD2 cannot be verified. Looked up from germline, CDR1 is MNHEY and CDR2 is SMNVEV (reference sequence). The CDR3 extends over 15 amino acids. This chain's CDR3 is CASSLLRPGRNEQYF.

The V gene is TRBV6-5, the J gene TRBJ2-2; TCRdb's D call, TRBD1, is unchecked because there is no DNA. CDR1 is MNHEY, CDR2 SVGAGI, per germline. The CDR3 is made up of 15 amino acids. CDR3 loop: CASSSNRVVTGELFF.

The chain carries TRBV7-8 and TRBJ2-3; TCRdb proposes TRBD1, but this gene call is untestable without DNA. CDR1 is SGHVS, CDR2 FQNEAQ, per germline. This CDR3 has 14 residues. The CDR3 reads CAGSYLRGAHTQYF.

The V call is TRBV5-1, the J call TRBJ1-5. CDR3 length equals 14 residues. Looked up from germline, CDR1 is SGHRS and CDR2 is YFSETQ. This chain's CDR3 is CASSLDSSNQPQHF.

The gene calls are TRBV5-1 and TRBJ2-1. Germline V gene lookup returns CDR1 SGHRS and CDR2 YFSETQ. The CDR3 loop spans 18 amino acids. CDR3 sequence reads: CASSLASGASSSYNEQFF.

The chain couples TRBV24-1 to TRBJ2-1; the D call from TCRdb, TRBD2, cannot be confirmed without DNA. The CDR3 runs to 13 residues. The germline V gene encodes CDR1 KGHDR and CDR2 SFDVKD. CDR3 region: CATSRGGINEQFF.

The gene calls are TRBV7-2 and TRBJ2-5. The germline V gene encodes CDR1 SGHTA and CDR2 FQGNSA. The CDR3 length is 12 residues. This CDR3 is CASSRNGETQYF.

This rearrangement joins TRBV3-1 to TRBJ2-3; as DNA is missing, the TRBD1 call by TCRdb cannot be tested. The CDR3 is 20 residues long. Germline V gene data show CDR1 as LGHDT and CDR2 as YNNKEL (reference sequence). The CDR3 sequence: CASSQALKGLGRGDSDTQYF.

CDR3 in amino acids: CSARVPPGQGSGMAKNIQYF. V and J are TRBV20-1 and TRBJ2-4; TCRdb gives TRBD1 as the D gene, but with no DNA this cannot be confirmed. Germline V gene data show CDR1 as DFQATT and CDR2 as SNEGSKA (reference sequence). The CDR3 extends over 20 amino acids.

The chain carries TRBV7-7 and TRBJ2-1; the TRBD1 assignment by TCRdb is unverifiable without DNA. Germline loops: CDR1 SSHAT, CDR2 FNYEAQ (reference sequence). The CDR3 spans 14 residues. CDR3 in amino acids: CASSLGRQGGEQFF.

V and J are TRBV12-3 or TRBV12-4 and TRBJ2-3; checking the TCRdb D call of TRBD1 is not possible without DNA. The CDR3 length is 16 residues. This CDR3 is CASSWGGGGGTDTQYF.

The V and J genes are TRBV7-6 and TRBJ2-7; the TCRdb call, TRBD1, lacks DNA for checking. The CDR3 length is 12 residues. Germline V gene data show CDR1 as SGHVS and CDR2 as FNYEAQ. The CDR3: CASSRTPYEQYF. The full variable domain, its missing parts supplied by reference TRBV7-6 and TRBJ2-7, is GAGVSQSPRYKVTKRGQDVALRCDPISGHVSLYWYRQALGQGPEFLTYFNYEAQQDKSGLPNDRFSAERPEGSISTLTIQRTEQRDSAMYRCASSRTPYEQYFGPGTRLTVT.